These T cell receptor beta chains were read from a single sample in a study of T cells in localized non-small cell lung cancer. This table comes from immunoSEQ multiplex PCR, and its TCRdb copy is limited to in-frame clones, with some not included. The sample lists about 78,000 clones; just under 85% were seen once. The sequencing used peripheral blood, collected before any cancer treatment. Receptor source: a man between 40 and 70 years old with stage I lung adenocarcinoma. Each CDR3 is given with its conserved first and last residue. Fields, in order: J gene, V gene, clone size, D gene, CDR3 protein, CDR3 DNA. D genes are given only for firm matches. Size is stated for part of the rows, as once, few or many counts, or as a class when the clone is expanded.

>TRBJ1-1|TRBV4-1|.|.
CASSLGWGTEAFF
TGCGCCAGCAGCCTCGGCTGGGGAACTGAAGCTTTCTTT
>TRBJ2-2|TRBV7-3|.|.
CASSSPQQGGTGELFF
TGTGCCAGCAGCTCCCCCCAACAGGGTGGCACCGGGGAGCTGTTTTTT
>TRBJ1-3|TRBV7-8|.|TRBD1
CASSLAQGPSSGNTIYF
TGTGCCAGCAGCTTAGCACAGGGGCCTAGCTCTGGAAACACCATATATTTT
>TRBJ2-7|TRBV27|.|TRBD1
CASSRGQVIYEQYF
TGTGCCAGCAGCAGAGGACAGGTTATTTACGAGCAGTACTTC
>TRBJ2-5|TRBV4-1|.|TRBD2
CASSQDIPGGQETQYF
TGCGCCAGCAGCCAAGATATCCCGGGAGGGCAAGAGACCCAGTACTTC
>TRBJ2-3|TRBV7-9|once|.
CASSFLTDTQYF
TGTGCCAGCAGCTTCCTCACAGATACGCAGTATTTT
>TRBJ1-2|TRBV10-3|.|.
CAISESRGSNYGYTF
TGTGCCATCAGTGAGTCAAGGGGAAGTAACTATGGCTACACCTTC
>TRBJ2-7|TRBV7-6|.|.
CASSVQGYEQYF
TGTGCCAGCAGCGTTCAGGGCTACGAGCAGTACTTC
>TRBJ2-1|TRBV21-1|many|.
CASSKDDFCRIYNEQFF
TGTGCCAGCAGCAAAGACGATTTTTGCAGAATCTACAATGAGCAGTTCTTC
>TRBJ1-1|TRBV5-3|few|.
CARSYHTGSWENVKSEAFF
TGTGCCAGAAGCTACCATACCGGGTCGTGGGAAAATGTTAAGTCTGAAGCTTTCTTT
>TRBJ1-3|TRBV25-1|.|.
CASSDPYRDSGNTIYF
TGTGCCAGCAGTGATCCATACAGGGACTCTGGAAACACCATATATTTT
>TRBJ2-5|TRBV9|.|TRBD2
CASSPARTSGRQETQYF
TGTGCCAGCAGCCCAGCCCGGACTAGCGGGAGACAAGAGACCCAGTACTTC
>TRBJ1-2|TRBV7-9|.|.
CASSSWATGQSYGYTF
TGTGCCAGCAGCTCCTGGGCCACCGGACAGTCGTATGGCTACACCTTC
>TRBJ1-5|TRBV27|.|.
CASSPRDSNQPQHF
TGTGCCAGCAGTCCTCGGGATAGTAATCAGCCCCAGCATTTT
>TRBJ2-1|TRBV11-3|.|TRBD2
CASSHSGKGYNEQFF
TGTGCCAGCAGCCATAGCGGGAAGGGTTACAATGAGCAGTTCTTC
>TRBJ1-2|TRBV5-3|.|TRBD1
CARYLNGERTGAWEGGYTF
TGTGCCAGATATCTTAACGGTGAGCGCACAGGGGCATGGGAGGGTGGCTACACCTTC
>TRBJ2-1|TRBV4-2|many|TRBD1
CASSTPGQKAYNEQFF
TGTGCCAGCAGCACGCCGGGACAGAAAGCCTACAATGAGCAGTTCTTC
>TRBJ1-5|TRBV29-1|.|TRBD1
CSVAGQGPAGPQHF
TGCAGCGTAGCGGGACAGGGGCCGGCGGGGCCCCAGCATTTT
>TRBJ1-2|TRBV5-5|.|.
CASSLFQSSNYGYTF
TGTGCCAGCAGCTTGTTCCAGAGCTCGAACTATGGCTACACCTTC
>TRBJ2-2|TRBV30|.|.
CAWSVLGPTGELFF
TGTGCCTGGAGTGTTCTGGGGCCCACCGGGGAGCTGTTTTTT
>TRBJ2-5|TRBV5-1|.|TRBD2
CASSRGTNDRETQYF
TGCGCCAGCAGCCGCGGGACTAACGACCGGGAGACCCAGTACTTC
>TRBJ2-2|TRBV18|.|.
CASSPSRRKVTGTGELFF
TGTGCCAGCTCACCGTCCAGACGGAAGGTGACCGGGACCGGGGAGCTGTTTTTT
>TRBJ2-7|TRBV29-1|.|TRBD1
CSVEGTGTAYEQYF
TGCAGCGTTGAAGGGACAGGGACGGCCTACGAGCAGTACTTC
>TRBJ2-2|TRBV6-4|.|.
CASSDSNLVGELFF
TGTGCCAGCAGTGACTCTAACCTGGTTGGGGAGCTGTTTTTT
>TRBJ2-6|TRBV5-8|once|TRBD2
CASSLSRGGTGANVLTF
TGTGCCAGCAGCCTGTCGAGGGGAGGGACTGGGGCCAACGTCCTGACTTTC
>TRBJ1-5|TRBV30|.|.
CAWSGARGHDSNQPQHF
TGTGCCTGGAGTGGGGCGCGGGGACACGATAGCAATCAGCCCCAGCATTTT
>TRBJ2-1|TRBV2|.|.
CASHLISNEQFF
TGTGCCAGCCACTTAATATCCAATGAGCAGTTCTTC
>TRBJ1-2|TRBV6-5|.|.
CASSQRQSYGYTF
TGTGCCAGCAGCCAAAGACAGTCCTATGGCTACACCTTC
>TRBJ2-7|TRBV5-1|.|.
CASSLSHMGEQYF
TGCGCCAGCAGCTTGTCTCACATGGGCGAGCAGTACTTC